This T cell receptor (beta chain) was retrieved from a study of PD-L1 blockade in urothelial cancer. PCRs each included synthetic TCR analog templates spiked in. This table comes from immunoSEQ multiplex PCR, and its TCRdb copy is limited to in-frame clones, with some not included. The sample includes about 93,000 clones, 90% of them seen just once. V shed 1 base, J shed 3 bases, and the junction held 6 bases outside the gene matches. Germline loops: CDR1 LGHNT, CDR2 FRNRAP. The CDR3 extends over 16 amino acids. The sample's time point: pretreatment peripheral blood. The sequencing here drew on PBMCs, taken around atezolizumab (anti-PD-L1) treatment. This clonotype originated in a man aged 55 to 69 with urothelial cancer. The gene calls are TRBV12-5 and TRBJ1-3; TRBD1 matches 7 bases. In DNA, the CDR3 is TGTGCTAGTGGTTTGGACCAGGGGGGCTTTGGAAACACCATATATTTT. It yields the protein CASGLDQGGFGNTIYF.